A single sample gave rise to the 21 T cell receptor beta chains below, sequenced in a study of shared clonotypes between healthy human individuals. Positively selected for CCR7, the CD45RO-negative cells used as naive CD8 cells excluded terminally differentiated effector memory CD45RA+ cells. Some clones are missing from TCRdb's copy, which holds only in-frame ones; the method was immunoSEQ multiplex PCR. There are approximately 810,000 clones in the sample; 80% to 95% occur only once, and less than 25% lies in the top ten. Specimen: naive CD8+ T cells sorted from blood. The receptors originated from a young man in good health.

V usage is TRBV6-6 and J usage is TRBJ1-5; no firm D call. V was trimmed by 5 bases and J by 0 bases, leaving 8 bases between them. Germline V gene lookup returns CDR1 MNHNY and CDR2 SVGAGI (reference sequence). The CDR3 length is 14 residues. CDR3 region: CASSNAYSNQPQHF. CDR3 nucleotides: TGTGCCAGCAGTAACGCCTATAGCAATCAGCCCCAGCATTTT.

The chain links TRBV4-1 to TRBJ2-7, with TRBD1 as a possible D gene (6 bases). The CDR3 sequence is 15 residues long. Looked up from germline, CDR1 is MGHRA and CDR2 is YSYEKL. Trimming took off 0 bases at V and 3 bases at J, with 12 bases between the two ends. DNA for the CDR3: TGCGCCAGCAGCCAAGATGGTCAGGGGCTCTACGAGCAGTACTTC. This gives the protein CASSQDGQGLYEQYF.

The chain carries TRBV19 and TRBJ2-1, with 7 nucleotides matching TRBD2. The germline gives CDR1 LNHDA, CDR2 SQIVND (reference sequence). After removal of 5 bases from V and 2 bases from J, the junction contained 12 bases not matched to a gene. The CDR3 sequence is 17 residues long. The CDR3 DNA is TGTGCCAGTAGTGTCCCCCTGCGGGAGAACCCCTACAATGAGCAGTTCTTC. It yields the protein CASSVPLRENPYNEQFF.

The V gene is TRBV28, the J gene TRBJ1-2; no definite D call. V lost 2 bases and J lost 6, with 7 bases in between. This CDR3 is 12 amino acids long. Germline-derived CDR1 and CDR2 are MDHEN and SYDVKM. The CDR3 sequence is CASSLNSHGYTF. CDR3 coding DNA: TGTGCCAGCAGTTTAAATAGCCATGGCTACACCTTC.

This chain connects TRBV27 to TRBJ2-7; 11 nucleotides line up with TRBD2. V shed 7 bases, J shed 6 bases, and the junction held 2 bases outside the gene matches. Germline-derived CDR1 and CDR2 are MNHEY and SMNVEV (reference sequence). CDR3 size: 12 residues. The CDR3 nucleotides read TGTGCCAGCACCGGACTAGCGGGCGAGCAGTACTTC. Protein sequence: CASTGLAGEQYF.

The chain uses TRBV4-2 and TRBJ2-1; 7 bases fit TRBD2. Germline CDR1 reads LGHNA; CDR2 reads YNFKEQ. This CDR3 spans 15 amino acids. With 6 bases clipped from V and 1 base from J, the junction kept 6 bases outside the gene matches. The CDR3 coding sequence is TGTGCCAGCAGAGACGCTAGCGGATCCTACAATGAGCAGTTCTTC. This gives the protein CASRDASGSYNEQFF.

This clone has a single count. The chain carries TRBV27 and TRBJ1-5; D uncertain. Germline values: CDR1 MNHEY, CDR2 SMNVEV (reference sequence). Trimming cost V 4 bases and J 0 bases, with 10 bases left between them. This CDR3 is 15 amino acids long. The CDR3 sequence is CASSSETFSNQPQHF. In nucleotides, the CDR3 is TGTGCCAGCAGTTCTGAGACTTTTAGCAATCAGCCCCAGCATTTT.

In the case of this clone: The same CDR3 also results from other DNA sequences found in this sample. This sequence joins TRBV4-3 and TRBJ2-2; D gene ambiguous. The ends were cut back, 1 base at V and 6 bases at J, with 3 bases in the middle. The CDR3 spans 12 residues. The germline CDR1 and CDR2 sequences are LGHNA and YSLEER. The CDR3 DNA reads TGCGCCAGCAGCCAAGGGCCCGGGGAGCTGTTTTTT. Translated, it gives CASSQGPGELFF.

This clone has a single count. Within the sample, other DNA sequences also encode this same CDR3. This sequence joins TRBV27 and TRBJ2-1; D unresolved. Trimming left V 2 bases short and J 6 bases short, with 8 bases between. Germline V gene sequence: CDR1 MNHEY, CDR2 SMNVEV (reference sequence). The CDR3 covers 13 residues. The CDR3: CASSLLGSNEQFF. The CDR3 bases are TGTGCCAGCAGTTTACTCGGCTCCAATGAGCAGTTCTTC.

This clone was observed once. The CDR3 loop reads CSVWDRGGRNTGELFF. CDR3 in DNA: TGCAGCGTGTGGGATCGTGGCGGGAGGAACACCGGGGAGCTGTTTTTT. The chain couples TRBV29-1 to TRBJ2-2; 7 bases agree with TRBD2. Germline V lookup: CDR1 SQVTM, CDR2 ANQGSEA. V lost 6 bases to trimming and J lost 1 base; unmatched junction nucleotides: 11. The CDR3 covers 16 residues.

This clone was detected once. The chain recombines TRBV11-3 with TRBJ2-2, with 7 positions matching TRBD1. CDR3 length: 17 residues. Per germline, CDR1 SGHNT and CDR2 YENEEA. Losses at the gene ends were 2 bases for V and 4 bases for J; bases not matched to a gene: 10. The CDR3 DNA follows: TGTGCCAGCAGCTTACCCCCCGGACAGGCGGGCACCGGGGAGCTGTTTTTT. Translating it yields CASSLPPGQAGTGELFF.

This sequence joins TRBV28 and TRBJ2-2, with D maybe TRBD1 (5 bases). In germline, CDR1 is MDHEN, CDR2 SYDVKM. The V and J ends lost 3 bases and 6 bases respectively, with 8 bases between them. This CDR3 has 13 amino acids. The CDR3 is CASSLGQPGELFF. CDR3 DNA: TGTGCCAGCAGTTTGGGGCAACCCGGGGAGCTGTTTTTT. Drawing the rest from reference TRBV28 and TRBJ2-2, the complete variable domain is DVKVTQSSRYLVKRTGEKVFLECVQDMDHENMFWYRQDPGLGLRLIYFSYDVKMKEKGDIPEGYSVSREKKERFSLILESASTNQTSMYLCASSLGQPGELFFGEGSRLTVL.

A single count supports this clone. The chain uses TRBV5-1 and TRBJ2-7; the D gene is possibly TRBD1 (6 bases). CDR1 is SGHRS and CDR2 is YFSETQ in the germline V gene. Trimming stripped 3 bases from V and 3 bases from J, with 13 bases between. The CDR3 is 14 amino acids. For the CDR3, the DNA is TGCGCCAGCAGCTCGCACAGGGTCAGCTACGAGCAGTACTTC. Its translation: CASSSHRVSYEQYF.

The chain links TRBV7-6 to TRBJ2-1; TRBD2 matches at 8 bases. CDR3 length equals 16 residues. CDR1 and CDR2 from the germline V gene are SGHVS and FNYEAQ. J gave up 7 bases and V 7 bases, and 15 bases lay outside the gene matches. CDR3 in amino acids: CASTPGVGLGLNEQFF. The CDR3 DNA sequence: TGTGCCAGCACCCCCGGGGTGGGACTAGGGTTAAATGAGCAGTTCTTC.

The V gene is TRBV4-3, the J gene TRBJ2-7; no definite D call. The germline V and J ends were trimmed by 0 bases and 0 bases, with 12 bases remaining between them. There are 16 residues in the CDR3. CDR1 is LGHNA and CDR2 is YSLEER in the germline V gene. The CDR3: CASSQDWAEGSYEQYF. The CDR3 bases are TGCGCCAGCAGCCAAGATTGGGCAGAAGGCTCCTACGAGCAGTACTTC.

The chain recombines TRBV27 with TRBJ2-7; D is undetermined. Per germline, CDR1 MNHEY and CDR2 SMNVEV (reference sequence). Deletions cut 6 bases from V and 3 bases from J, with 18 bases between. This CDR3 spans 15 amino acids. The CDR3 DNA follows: TGTGCCAGCAGCCTTATCAGGAATCCTTACTACGAGCAGTACTTC. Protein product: CASSLIRNPYYEQYF.

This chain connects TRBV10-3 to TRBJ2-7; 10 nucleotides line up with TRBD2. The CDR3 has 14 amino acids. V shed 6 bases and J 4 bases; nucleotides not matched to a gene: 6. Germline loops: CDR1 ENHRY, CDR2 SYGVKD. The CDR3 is CAIRGLAEDYEQYF. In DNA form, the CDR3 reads TGTGCCATCAGAGGACTAGCGGAGGATTACGAGCAGTACTTC.

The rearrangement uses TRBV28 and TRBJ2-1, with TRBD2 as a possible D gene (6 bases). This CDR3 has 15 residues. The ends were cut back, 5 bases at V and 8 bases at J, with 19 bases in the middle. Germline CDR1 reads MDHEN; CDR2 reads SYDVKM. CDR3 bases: TGTGCCAGCAGTCTCAGACTAGTAGGGGTGTATGAGCAGTTCTTC. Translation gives CASSLRLVGVYEQFF.

CDR3 sequence reads: CASRETSGLNEQFF. CDR3 sequence (DNA): TGTGCCAGCAGAGAAACTAGCGGGTTAAATGAGCAGTTCTTC. The chain is built from TRBV6-5 and TRBJ2-1, with TRBD2 matching over 9 bases. Looked up from germline, CDR1 is MNHEY and CDR2 is SVGAGI. Trimming at V came to 6 bases and at J to 7 bases, leaving 7 bases not matched to a gene. The CDR3 sequence is 14 residues long.

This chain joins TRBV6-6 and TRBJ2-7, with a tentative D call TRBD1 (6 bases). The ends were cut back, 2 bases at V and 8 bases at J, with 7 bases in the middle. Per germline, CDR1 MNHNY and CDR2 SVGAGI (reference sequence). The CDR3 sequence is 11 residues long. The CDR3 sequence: CASSYQGQQYF. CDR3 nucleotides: TGTGCCAGCAGTTACCAGGGGCAGCAGTACTTC.

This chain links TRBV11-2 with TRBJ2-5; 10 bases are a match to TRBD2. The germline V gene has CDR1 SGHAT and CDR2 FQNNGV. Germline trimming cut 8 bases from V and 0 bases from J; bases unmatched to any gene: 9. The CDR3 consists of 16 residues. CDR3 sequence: CASRWTSGAYQETQYF. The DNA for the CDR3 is TGTGCCAGCCGGTGGACTAGCGGTGCGTACCAAGAGACCCAGTACTTC.